This T cell receptor (beta chain) was documented in a study of CD8 T cells in ankylosing spondylitis. Findings and limits, study-wide: A number of the motif variants had already been described in reactive arthritis synovial fluid and blood. Characteristic, it appeared, of ankylosing spondylitis blood was a TCR beta motif of several highly homologous variants.

Quantitative 5'-RACE was performed with molecular barcodes, and it yielded the TCR beta libraries. TCRdb redid the calling of the 5' RACE reads with MiXCR, one entry per CDR3 protein. The repertoire consists of under 250,000 distinct CDR3 sequences, with under 35% occurring once and the leading ten covering roughly 4%. On this clonotype: The antigen remains unidentified.

CDR3 length equals 15 residues. The germline V gene encodes CDR1 SGHTA and CDR2 FQGNSA. V trimming: 6 bases; J trimming: 0 bases; junction bases outside the gene matches: 1. This sequence was found in a male donor with ankylosing spondylitis or in good health (not recorded which). This chain connects TRBV7-2 to TRBJ2-2, with 10 positions matching TRBD2. Specimen: blood, either unsorted or a sorted T cell fraction (not recorded which). CDR3 DNA: TGTGCCAGCAGACTAGCGGGGACGAACACCGGGGAGCTGTTTTTT. This gives the protein CASRLAGTNTGELFF.